What follows are 20 T cell receptor beta chains derived from one specimen sequenced in a study of Graves' ophthalmopathy and Graves' hyperthyroidism. Amplification targeted the TCR beta CDR3 regions, with RNA transcripts as the source material. Second-round multiplex PCR followed a first-round RT-PCR using HTBI primers. TCRdb called the multiplex PCR reads again in MiXCR, with one record for every CDR3 protein. The sample consists of a few hundred thousand distinct CDR3 sequences, roughly 21% of them appearing once. The sequenced sample consisted of peripheral blood. Receptors originate from a woman between 18 and 29 years old with stable Graves' hyperthyroidism.

The CDR3 is CASSQDPRLAGGNDIQYF. The CDR3 nucleotides are TGTGCCAGCAGCCAAGACCCCCGACTAGCGGGGGGGAACGACATTCAGTACTTC. This chain connects TRBV14 to TRBJ2-4; 14 bases map to TRBD2. The J segment lost 8 bases and the V segment lost 0 bases, leaving 9 bases of the junction unmatched. Germline V gene lookup returns CDR1 SGHDN and CDR2 FVKESK. This CDR3 has 18 residues. The entire variable domain, with the rest obtained from reference TRBV14 and TRBJ2-4, is as follows: EAGVTQFPSHSVIEKGQTVTLRCDPISGHDNLYWYRRVMGKEIKFLLHFVKESKQDESGMPNNRFLAERTGGTYSTLKVQPAELEDSGVYFCASSQDPRLAGGNDIQYFGAGTRLSVL.

V gene TRBV11-2 combines with J gene TRBJ2-7; D possibly matches TRBD1 or TRBD2 (5 bases each). With 5 bases removed from V and 0 bases from J, the gap between germline ends came to 17 bases. The CDR3 spans 16 residues. Germline lookup yields CDR1 SGHAT and CDR2 FQNNGV. The CDR3 DNA reads as TGTGCCAGCAGCGAACCGGGACGAGGGGCCTCCTACGAGCAGTACTTC. Its translation: CASSEPGRGASYEQYF.

In this sample, this clonotype turned up many times. V and J are TRBV19 and TRBJ1-1; 7 bases are shared with TRBD1. The V and J ends lost 8 bases and 1 base, in that order; junction bases with no gene match: 7. Germline V gene lookup returns CDR1 LNHDA and CDR2 SQIVND (reference sequence). The CDR3 is 14 residues long. CDR3 amino acids: CASAPGQSNTEAFF. The CDR3 region has the DNA TGTGCCAGTGCACCGGGACAGTCGAACACTGAAGCTTTCTTT.

This clonotype was observed at least ten times. V is TRBV6-5 and J is TRBJ1-2, with D tentatively TRBD1 (5 bases). Germline values: CDR1 MNHEY, CDR2 SVGAGI. There are 13 residues in the CDR3. The V and J ends lost 2 bases and 1 base respectively, with 5 bases between them. The CDR3 protein is CASSYDSNYGYTF. In nucleotides, the CDR3 is TGTGCCAGCAGTTACGACAGTAACTATGGCTACACCTTC.

Ten or more counts support this clonotype. This chain joins TRBV9 and TRBJ1-6; the D is unclear. Germline assignment: CDR1 SGDLS and CDR2 YYNGEE. This CDR3 has 13 residues. The ends were cut back, 4 bases at V and 6 bases at J, with 8 bases in the middle. Here the CDR3 reads CASSPQSNSPLHF. CDR3 nucleotides: TGTGCCAGCAGCCCCCAGAGTAATTCACCCCTCCACTTT.

This clonotype was seen repeatedly, ten times or more. The chain has TRBV6-5 and TRBJ2-5; either TRBD1 or TRBD2 may supply D (5 bases each). Between the trimmed V and J ends, which lost 0 bases and 0 bases, there was a span of 14 bases. This CDR3 has 17 amino acids. Germline-derived CDR1 and CDR2 are MNHEY and SVGAGI. This chain's CDR3 is CASSYSPQGPYQETQYF. CDR3 bases: TGTGCCAGCAGTTACTCCCCCCAGGGACCGTACCAAGAGACCCAGTACTTC.

This clonotype was counted ten times or more. The chain joins TRBV28 to TRBJ2-5; weak D call: TRBD1 (6 bases). The germline V gene encodes CDR1 MDHEN and CDR2 SYDVKM. CDR3 length equals 14 residues. Trimming cost V 6 bases and J 7 bases, with 18 bases left between them. Here the CDR3 reads CASRYTGSWPTQYF. DNA of the CDR3: TGTGCCAGCAGGTATACAGGGAGCTGGCCGACCCAGTACTTC.

The table lists this clonotype with many counts. The V gene is TRBV12-3 or TRBV12-4, the J gene TRBJ2-7; D may be TRBD2 (6 bases). The CDR3 consists of 13 residues. V shed 8 bases and J shed 2 bases, with 13 bases lying between them. Written as DNA, the CDR3 is TGTGCCAGCGCTGAAGCGGGCACCTACGAGCAGTACTTC. As protein: CASAEAGTYEQYF.

This clonotype was detected only once. It may be a read error: a sequence one base away is much more abundant. This chain joins TRBV6-5 and TRBJ1-1; D is unresolved. V lost 2 bases and J lost 0, with 10 bases in between. CDR1 and CDR2 (germline): MNHEY, SVGAGI. The CDR3 runs to 15 residues. CDR3 bases: TGTGCCAGCAGTTACAGCCGGATCATGAACACTGAAGCTTTCTTT. Translated, it gives CASSYSRIMNTEAFF.

This clonotype was counted at least ten times. This sequence joins TRBV7-9 and TRBJ2-7; unclear D gene. Germline CDR1 and CDR2: SEHNR and FQNEAQ (reference sequence). Trimming took 5 bases from V and 0 from J, leaving 8 bases between them. CDR3 length: 13 residues. CDR3 loop: CASSPRTSYEQYF. The CDR3 nucleotides read TGTGCCAGCAGCCCTCGTACCTCCTACGAGCAGTACTTC.

This clonotype was recorded many times. This rearrangement joins TRBV10-3 to TRBJ2-2; 11 positions agree with TRBD2. Germline V CDR1 and CDR2: ENHRY, SYGVKD. V was pared by 3 bases and J by 7 bases, with 7 bases of the junction left unmatched. This CDR3 region has 16 residues. CDR3: CAISDLLAGAGGELFF. The DNA of the CDR3 is TGTGCCATCAGTGATTTACTAGCGGGAGCGGGCGGGGAGCTGTTTTTT.

In this sample, this clonotype turned up many times. The rearrangement joins TRBV18 to TRBJ2-5; D not certain. Trimming took 0 bases from V and 5 from J, leaving 10 bases between them. Germline V lookup: CDR1 KGHSH, CDR2 LQKENI. The CDR3 runs to 14 residues. The chain's CDR3 is CASSPPGSGETQYF. CDR3 sequence (DNA): TGTGCCAGCTCACCACCGGGATCCGGGGAGACCCAGTACTTC.

J is TRBJ1-1 and V is TRBV12-3 or TRBV12-4; D is ambiguous. The CDR3 totals 15 residues. The germline V and J ends were trimmed by 5 bases and 4 bases, with 17 bases remaining between them. CDR3 in DNA: TGTGCCAGCAGTAGACTTCTTGGAGATTCCACTGAAGCTTTCTTT. Translated: CASSRLLGDSTEAFF.

Only a few counts were recorded for this clonotype. This chain uses TRBV12-3 or TRBV12-4 with TRBJ1-1; a possible D gene is TRBD1 (6 bases). V lost 6 bases and J 3 bases, leaving 17 bases between the germline ends. There are 15 residues in the CDR3. In DNA, the CDR3 is TGTGCCAGCAGAGACCGTCACAGGGCGGACACTGAAGCTTTCTTT. This sequence encodes CASRDRHRADTEAFF.

The genes are TRBV30 and TRBJ2-3; weak D call: TRBD2 (5 bases). The CDR3 is 13 residues long. Germline V CDR1 and CDR2: GTSNPN, SVGIG (reference sequence). Trimming took off 3 bases at V and 2 bases at J, with 9 bases between the two ends. The CDR3 DNA reads TGTGCCTGGAGAAGCGGCTCCACAGATACGCAGTATTTT. Its protein product is CAWRSGSTDTQYF.

This clonotype was counted between two and nine times. The junction and the germline gene differ at one end; a read error may be behind it. The genes are TRBV6-4 and TRBJ1-5, with 7 bases fitting TRBD1. CDR3 length: 17 amino acids. Germline lookup yields CDR1 MRHNA and CDR2 SNTAGT. The CDR3 coding sequence is TGTGCCAGCAGTGATCGCAAAACAGGGGTCGACAATCAGCCTCAGCATTTT. Translation gives CASSDRKTGVDNQPQHF.

This chain uses TRBV6-1 with TRBJ2-7, with TRBD1 matching over 9 bases. With V trimmed by 6 bases and J by 5 bases, 8 bases remained unmatched. CDR3 size: 14 residues. Per germline, CDR1 MNHNS and CDR2 SASEGT. CDR3 loop: CASRLTGGRNEQYF. CDR3 in DNA: TGTGCCAGCAGACTGACAGGGGGAAGAAACGAGCAGTACTTC.

The genes are TRBV2 and TRBJ1-1; 9 positions agree with TRBD1. Trimming cost V 2 bases and J 7 bases; bases outside gene matches: 11. The CDR3 has 16 amino acids. The V gene's germline CDR1 is SNHLY and CDR2 FYNNEI. CDR3 sequence (DNA): TGTGCCAGCAGTGAATATGTTCCGGGACAGGGCTTTGAAGCTTTCTTT. Encoded protein: CASSEYVPGQGFEAFF. The whole variable domain, remainder taken from reference TRBV2 and TRBJ1-1, is EPEVTQTPSHQVTQMGQEVILRCVPISNHLYFYWYRQILGQKVEFLVSFYNNEISEKSEIFDDQFSVERPDGSNFTLKIRSTKLEDSAMYFCASSEYVPGQGFEAFFGQGTRLTVV.

This clonotype came up many times. The rearrangement uses TRBV12-3 or TRBV12-4 and TRBJ2-5; D unresolved. This CDR3 is 12 amino acids long. Trimming removed 3 bases at V and 5 bases at J, with 7 bases between. CDR3 in DNA: TGTGCCAGCAGTTTCGACCGGGAGACCCAGTACTTC. As protein: CASSFDRETQYF.

In this sample, this clonotype turned up many times. The V gene is TRBV15, the J gene TRBJ1-6, with D possibly matching TRBD1 (5 bases). The CDR3 consists of 13 residues. Germline V gene sequence: CDR1 LNHNV, CDR2 YYDKDF (reference sequence). Deletions cut 0 bases from V and 12 bases from J, with 9 bases between. This chain's CDR3 is CATSRDWGKPLHF. The CDR3 DNA is TGTGCCACCAGCAGAGATTGGGGGAAACCCCTCCACTTT.